This T cell receptor beta chain appears in the sequencing data of a study of cytomegalovirus exposure and HLA in healthy donors. Study context: The approximately 120 validation repertoires were reported in a later analysis to have been generated on the same platform as the approximately 700 first-cohort repertoires.

The CDR3 runs to 11 residues. CDR1 is MNHEY, CDR2 SMNVEV, per germline (reference sequence). V shed 10 bases, J shed 6 bases, and the junction held 5 bases outside the gene matches. Assay: immunoSEQ multiplex PCR; the TCRdb copy retains only in-frame clones and omits some. The repertoire consists of some 84,000 clones, with roughly 88% occurring once and the leading ten covering less than 2.5%. The donors were part of the validation cohort, which consisted of 120 subjects and was separate from the first cohort of hundreds of subjects. Turning to this clone: The target antigen is unknown.

Study-level points and caveats: Most TCR sequences were seen very rarely across donors, but some public TCRs occurred in many. According to a later analysis, TCR clusters from the first cohort tended to co-occur in the roughly 110 validation repertoires.

This receptor was taken from a man between 25 and 39 years old in good health and CMV-seronegative. The source material was PBMCs. The J gene is TRBJ1-1, the V gene TRBV27, with 7 bases aligning to TRBD1. CDR3 in amino acids: CATITGAEAFF. The CDR3 DNA is TGTGCCACCATAACAGGGGCTGAAGCTTTCTTT.